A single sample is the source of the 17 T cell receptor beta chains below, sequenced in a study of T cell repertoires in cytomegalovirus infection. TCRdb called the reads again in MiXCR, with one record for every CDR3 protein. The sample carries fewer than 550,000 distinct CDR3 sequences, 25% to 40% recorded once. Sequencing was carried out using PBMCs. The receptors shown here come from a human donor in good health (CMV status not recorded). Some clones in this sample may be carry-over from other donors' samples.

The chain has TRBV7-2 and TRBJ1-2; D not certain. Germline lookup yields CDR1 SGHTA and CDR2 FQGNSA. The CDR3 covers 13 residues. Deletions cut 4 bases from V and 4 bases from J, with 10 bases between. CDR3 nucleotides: TGTGCCAGCAGCTCATCAGGAGGCTATGGCTACACCTTC. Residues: CASSSSGGYGYTF.

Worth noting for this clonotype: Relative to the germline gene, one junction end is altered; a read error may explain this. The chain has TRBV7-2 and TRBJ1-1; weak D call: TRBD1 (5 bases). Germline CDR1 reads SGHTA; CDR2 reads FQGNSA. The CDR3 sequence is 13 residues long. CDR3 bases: TGTGCCAGCAGCTTGACAGCGAACCCTGAATCTTTCTTT. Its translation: CASSLTANPESFF.

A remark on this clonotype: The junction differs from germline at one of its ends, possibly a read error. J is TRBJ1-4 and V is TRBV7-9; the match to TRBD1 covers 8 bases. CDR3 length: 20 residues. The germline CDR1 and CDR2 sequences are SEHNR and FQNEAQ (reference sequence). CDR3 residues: CASSQESARGHVATNEKLLF. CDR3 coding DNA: TGTGCCAGCAGCCAGGAGTCGGCCAGGGGGCATGTTGCAACTAATGAAAAACTGTTGTTT.

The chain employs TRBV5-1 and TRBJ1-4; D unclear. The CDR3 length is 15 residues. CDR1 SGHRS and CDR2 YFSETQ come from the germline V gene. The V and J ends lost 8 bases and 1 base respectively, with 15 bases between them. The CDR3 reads CARSRRSGTNEKLFF. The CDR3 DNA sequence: TGCGCCAGAAGTCGGAGGAGTGGAACTAATGAAAAACTGTTTTTT.

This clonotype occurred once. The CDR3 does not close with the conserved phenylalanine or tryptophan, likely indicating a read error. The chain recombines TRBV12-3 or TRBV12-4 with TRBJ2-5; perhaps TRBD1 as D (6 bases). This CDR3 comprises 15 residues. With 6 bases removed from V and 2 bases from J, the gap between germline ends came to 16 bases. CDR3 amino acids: CASSPTSGAQETQYL. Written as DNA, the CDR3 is TGTGCCAGCAGCCCCACCTCAGGGGCTCAAGAGACCCAGTACTTA.

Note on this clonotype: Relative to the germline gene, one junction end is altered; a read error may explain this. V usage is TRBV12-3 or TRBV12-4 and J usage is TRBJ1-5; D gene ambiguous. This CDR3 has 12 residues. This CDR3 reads CASSLPNPPQHF. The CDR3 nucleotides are TGTGCCAGCAGTTTACCCAATCCGCCCCAGCATTTT.

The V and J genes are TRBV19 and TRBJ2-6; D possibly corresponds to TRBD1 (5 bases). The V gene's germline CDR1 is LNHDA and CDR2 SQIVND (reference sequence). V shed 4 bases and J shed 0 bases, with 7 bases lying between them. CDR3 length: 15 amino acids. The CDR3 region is CASSRQSSGANVLTF. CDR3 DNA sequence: TGTGCCAGTAGTAGACAGTCCTCTGGGGCCAACGTCCTGACTTTC.

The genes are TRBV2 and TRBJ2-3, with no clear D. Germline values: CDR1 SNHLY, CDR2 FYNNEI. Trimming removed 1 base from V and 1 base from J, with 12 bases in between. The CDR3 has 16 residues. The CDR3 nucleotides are TGTGCCAGCAGTGAAGGACGATTTGACGGCACAGATACGCAGTATTTT. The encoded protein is CASSEGRFDGTDTQYF.

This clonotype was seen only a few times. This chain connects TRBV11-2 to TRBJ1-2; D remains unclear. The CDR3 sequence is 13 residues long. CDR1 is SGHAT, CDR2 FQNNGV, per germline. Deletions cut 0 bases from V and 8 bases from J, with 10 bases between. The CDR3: CASSLDGENGYTF. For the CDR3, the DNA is TGTGCCAGCAGCTTAGATGGGGAAAACGGCTACACCTTC.

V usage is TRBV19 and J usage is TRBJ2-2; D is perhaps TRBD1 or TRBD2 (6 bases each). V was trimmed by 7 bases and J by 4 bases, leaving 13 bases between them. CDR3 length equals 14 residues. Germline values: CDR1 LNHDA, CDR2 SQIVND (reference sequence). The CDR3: CASIRGPGTGELFF. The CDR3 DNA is TGTGCCAGTATCCGGGGGCCTGGCACCGGGGAGCTGTTTTTT.

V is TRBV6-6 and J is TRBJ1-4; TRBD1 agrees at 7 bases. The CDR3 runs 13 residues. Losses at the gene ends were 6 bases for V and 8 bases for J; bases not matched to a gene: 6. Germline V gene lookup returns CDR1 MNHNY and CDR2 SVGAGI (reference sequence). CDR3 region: CASSARGGEKLFF. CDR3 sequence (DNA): TGTGCCAGCAGCGCCAGGGGGGGCGAAAAACTGTTTTTT.

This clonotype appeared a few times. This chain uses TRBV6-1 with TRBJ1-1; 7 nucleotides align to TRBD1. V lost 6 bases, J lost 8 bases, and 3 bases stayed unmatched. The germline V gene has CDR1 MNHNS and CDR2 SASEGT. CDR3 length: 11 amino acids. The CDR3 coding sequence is TGTGCCAGCAGCCGGGACAGAGAAGCTTTCTTT. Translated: CASSRDREAFF.

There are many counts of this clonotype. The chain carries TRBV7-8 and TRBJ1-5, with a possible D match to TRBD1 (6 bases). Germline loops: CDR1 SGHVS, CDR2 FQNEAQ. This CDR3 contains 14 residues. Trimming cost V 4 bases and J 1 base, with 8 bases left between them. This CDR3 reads CASSWGQSNQPQHF. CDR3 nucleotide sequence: TGTGCCAGCAGCTGGGGACAAAGCAATCAGCCCCAGCATTTT.

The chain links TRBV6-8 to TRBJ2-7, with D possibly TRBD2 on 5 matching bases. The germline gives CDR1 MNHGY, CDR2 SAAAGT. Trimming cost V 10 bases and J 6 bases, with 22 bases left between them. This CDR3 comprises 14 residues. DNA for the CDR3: TGTGCCACCCAGAGGCCCTCGGGATACGGCGAGCAGTACTTC. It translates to CATQRPSGYGEQYF.

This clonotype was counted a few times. CDR3 loop: CASSKGVGGYTF. Here the CDR3 DNA reads TGTGCCAGCAGTAAAGGGGTGGGTGGCTACACCTTC. The V and J genes are TRBV28 and TRBJ1-2; D might be TRBD1 (5 bases). V was cut by 5 bases and J by 7 bases, with 11 bases left in between. In germline, CDR1 is MDHEN, CDR2 SYDVKM. The CDR3 is made up of 12 amino acids.

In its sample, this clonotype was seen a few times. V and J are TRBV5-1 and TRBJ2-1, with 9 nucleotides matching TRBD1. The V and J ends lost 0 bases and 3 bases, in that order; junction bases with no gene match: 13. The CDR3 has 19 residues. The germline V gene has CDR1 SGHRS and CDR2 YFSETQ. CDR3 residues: CASSLELVGETGGYNEQFF. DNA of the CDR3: TGCGCCAGCAGCTTGGAACTGGTAGGCGAGACAGGGGGCTACAATGAGCAGTTCTTC. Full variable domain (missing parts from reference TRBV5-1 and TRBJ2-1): KAGVTQTPRYLIKTRGQQVTLSCSPISGHRSVSWYQQTPGQGLQFLFEYFSETQRNKGNFPGRFSGRQFSNSRSEMNVSTLELGDSALYLCASSLELVGETGGYNEQFFGPGTRLTVL.

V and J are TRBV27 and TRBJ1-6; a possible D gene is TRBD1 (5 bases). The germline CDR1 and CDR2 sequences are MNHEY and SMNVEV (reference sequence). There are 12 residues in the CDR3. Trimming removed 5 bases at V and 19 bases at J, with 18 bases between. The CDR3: CASSPGDYHIHF. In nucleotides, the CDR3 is TGTGCCAGCAGTCCCGGGGACTACCACATTCACTTT.